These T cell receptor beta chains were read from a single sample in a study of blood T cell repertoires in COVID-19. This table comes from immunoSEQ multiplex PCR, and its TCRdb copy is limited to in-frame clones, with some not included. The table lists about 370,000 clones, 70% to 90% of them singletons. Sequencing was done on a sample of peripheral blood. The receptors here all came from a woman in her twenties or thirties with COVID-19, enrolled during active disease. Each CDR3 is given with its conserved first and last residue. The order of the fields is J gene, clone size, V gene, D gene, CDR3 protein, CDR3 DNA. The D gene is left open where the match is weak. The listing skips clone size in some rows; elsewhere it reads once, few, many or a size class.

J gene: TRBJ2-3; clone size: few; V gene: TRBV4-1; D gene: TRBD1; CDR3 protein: CASSQDRDRARYF; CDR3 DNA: TGCGCCAGCAGCCAGGACCGGGACAGGGCCCGGTATTTT
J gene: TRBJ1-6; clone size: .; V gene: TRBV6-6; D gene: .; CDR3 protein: CASSYTGLPYNSPLHF; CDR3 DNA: TGTGCCAGCAGTTACACCGGACTGCCTTATAATTCACCCCTCCACTTT
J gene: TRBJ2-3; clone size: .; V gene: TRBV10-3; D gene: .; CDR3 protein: CAIRRQSSTDTQYF; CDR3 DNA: TGTGCCATCAGGAGACAGTCTAGCACAGATACGCAGTATTTT
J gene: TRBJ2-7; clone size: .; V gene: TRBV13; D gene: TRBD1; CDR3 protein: CASSLGYPGQGTSYEQYF; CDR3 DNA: TGTGCCAGCAGCTTAGGCTATCCGGGACAGGGTACCTCCTACGAGCAGTACTTC
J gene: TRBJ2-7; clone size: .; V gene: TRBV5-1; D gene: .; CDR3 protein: CASGGSAYEQYF; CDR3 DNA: TGCGCCAGCGGGGGGAGCGCCTACGAGCAGTACTTC
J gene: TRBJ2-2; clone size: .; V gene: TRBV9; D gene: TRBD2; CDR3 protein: CASSASGSGTGELFF; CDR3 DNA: TGTGCCAGCAGCGCAAGCGGGAGCGGAACCGGGGAGCTGTTTTTT
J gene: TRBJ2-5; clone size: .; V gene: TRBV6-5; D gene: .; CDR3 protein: CASGQDQETQYF; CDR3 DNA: TGTGCCAGTGGTCAGGACCAAGAGACCCAGTACTTC
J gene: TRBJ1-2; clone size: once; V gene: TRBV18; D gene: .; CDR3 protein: CASSPRDKGALYGYTF; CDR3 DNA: TGTGCCAGCTCACCCCGGGACAAGGGCGCCCTTTATGGCTACACCTTC
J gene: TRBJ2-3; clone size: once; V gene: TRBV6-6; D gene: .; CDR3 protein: CASSYSGGLSTDTQYF; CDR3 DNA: TGTGCCAGCAGTTACTCGGGGGGGCTTAGCACAGATACGCAGTATTTT
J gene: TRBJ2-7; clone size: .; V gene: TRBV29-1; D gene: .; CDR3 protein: CSARTVTYEQYF; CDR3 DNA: TGCAGCGCCCGGACAGTTACCTACGAGCAGTACTTC
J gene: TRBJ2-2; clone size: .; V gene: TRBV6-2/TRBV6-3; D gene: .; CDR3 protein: CASSSAVEDTGELFF; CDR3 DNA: TGTGCCAGCAGCTCTGCCGTTGAGGACACCGGGGAGCTGTTTTTT
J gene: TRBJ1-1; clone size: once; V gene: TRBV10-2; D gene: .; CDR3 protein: CASSSTGPGTEAFF; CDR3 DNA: TGCGCCAGCAGTTCCACAGGGCCGGGGACTGAAGCTTTCTTT
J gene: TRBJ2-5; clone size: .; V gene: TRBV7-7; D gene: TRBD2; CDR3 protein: CASSSIQAGGPAETQYF; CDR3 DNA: TGTGCTAGCAGCTCTATTCAAGCGGGAGGGCCTGCAGAGACCCAGTACTTC
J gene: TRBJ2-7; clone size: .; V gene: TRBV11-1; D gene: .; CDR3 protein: CASSLEEARDEQYF; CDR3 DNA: TGTGCCAGCAGCTTAGAGGAGGCCCGGGACGAGCAGTACTTC
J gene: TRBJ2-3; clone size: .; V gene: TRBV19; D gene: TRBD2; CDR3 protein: CASSILASGGPDTQYF; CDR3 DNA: TGTGCCAGTAGTATCCTGGCTAGCGGGGGCCCAGATACGCAGTATTTT
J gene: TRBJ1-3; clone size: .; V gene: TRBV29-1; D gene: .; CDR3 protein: CSVERLDSSLPGNTIYF; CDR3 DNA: TGCAGCGTTGAAAGACTGGACAGTAGTTTGCCTGGAAACACCATATATTTT
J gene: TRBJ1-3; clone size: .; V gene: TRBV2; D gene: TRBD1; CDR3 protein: CASSEVQGASGNTIYF; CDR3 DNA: TGTGCCAGCAGTGAAGTCCAGGGGGCGTCTGGAAACACCATATATTTT
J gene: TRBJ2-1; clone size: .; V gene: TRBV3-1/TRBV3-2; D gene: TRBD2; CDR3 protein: CASGASGRDEQFF; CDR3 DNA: TGTGCCAGTGGGGCTAGCGGGAGAGATGAGCAGTTCTTC
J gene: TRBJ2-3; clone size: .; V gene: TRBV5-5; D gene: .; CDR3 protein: CASSRGYTDTQYF; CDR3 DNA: TGTGCCAGCAGCCGCGGGTACACAGATACGCAGTATTTT
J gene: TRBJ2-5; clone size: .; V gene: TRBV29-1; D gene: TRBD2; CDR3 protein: CSVVGSGYLHF; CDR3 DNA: TGCAGCGTTGTTGGTAGCGGGTACCTCCACTTC
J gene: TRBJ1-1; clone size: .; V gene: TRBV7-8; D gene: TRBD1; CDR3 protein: CASSFLQGSPEAFF; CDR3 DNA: TGTGCCAGCAGCTTTTTACAGGGGAGTCCTGAAGCTTTCTTT
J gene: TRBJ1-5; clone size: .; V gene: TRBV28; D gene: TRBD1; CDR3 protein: CASRGDRRGNQPQHF; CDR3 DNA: TGTGCCAGCAGGGGGGACAGGAGAGGGAATCAGCCCCAGCATTTT
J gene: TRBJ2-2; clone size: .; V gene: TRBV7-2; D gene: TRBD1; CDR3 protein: CASSATGGLTGELFF; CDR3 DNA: TGTGCCAGCAGCGCAACAGGGGGCCTCACCGGGGAGCTGTTTTTT
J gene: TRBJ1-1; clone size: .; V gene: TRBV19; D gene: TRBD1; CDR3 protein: CASSTQTGRAFF; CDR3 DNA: TGTGCCAGTAGTACGCAGACAGGGCGTGCTTTCTTT
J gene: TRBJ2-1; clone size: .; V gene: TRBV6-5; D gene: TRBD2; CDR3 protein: CASSYRGSAEQFF; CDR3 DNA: TGTGCCAGCAGTTACCGCGGGAGCGCTGAGCAGTTCTTC
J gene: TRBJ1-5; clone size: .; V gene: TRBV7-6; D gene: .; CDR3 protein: CASSRGGGSNQPQHF; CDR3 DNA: TGTGCCAGCAGCCGAGGCGGGGGGAGCAATCAGCCCCAGCATTTT
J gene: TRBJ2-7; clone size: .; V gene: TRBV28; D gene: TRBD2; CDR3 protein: CASRAGLAVYEQYF; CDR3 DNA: TGTGCCAGCAGAGCGGGACTAGCGGTCTACGAGCAGTACTTC
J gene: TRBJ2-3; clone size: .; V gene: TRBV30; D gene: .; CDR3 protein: CAWAQVTDTQYF; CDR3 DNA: TGTGCCTGGGCCCAGGTCACAGATACGCAGTATTTT
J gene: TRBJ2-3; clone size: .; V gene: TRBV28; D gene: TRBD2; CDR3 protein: CASRGREGLRGTDTQYF; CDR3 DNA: TGTGCCAGCAGGGGGCGGGAGGGTCTCCGGGGCACAGATACGCAGTATTTT
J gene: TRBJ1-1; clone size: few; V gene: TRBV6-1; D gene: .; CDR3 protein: CASSDRVRTEAFF; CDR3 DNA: TGTGCCAGCAGTGACAGGGTAAGGACTGAAGCTTTCTTT
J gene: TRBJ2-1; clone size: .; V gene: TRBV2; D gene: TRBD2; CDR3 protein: CASSRLSGRGDEQFF; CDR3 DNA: TGTGCCAGCAGCCGTTTGAGCGGGAGGGGTGATGAGCAGTTCTTC
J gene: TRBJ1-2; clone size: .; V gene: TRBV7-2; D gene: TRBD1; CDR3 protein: CASSLPGTAKGYTF; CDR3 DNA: TGTGCCAGCAGCCTTCCGGGGACAGCGAAAGGCTACACCTTC
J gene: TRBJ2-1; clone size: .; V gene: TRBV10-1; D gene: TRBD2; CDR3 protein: CASSHEPSGSSYNEQFF; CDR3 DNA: TGCGCCAGCAGCCACGAGCCTAGCGGGAGCTCCTACAATGAGCAGTTCTTC
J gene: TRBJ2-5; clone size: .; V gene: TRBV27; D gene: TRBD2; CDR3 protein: CASGGGGSETQYF; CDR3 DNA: TGTGCCAGCGGGGGGGGTGGCTCAGAGACCCAGTACTTC
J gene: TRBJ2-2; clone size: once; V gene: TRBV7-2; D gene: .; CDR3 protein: CASSTVNTGELFF; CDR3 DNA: TGTGCCAGCAGCACTGTAAACACCGGGGAGCTGTTTTTT
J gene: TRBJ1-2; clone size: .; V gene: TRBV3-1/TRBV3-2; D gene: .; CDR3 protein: CASSQGTQLTYGYTF; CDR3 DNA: TGTGCCAGCAGCCAAGGGACTCAGTTAACCTATGGCTACACCTTC
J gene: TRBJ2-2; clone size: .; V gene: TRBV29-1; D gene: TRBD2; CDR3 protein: CSVFLERRGDTGELFF; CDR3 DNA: TGCAGCGTTTTCCTAGAGAGGCGGGGGGACACCGGGGAGCTGTTTTTT
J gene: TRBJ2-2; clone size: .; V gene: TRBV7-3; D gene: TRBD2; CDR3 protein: CASSSSGRYTGELFF; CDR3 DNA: TGTGCCAGCAGCTCTAGCGGGAGGTACACCGGGGAGCTGTTTTTT
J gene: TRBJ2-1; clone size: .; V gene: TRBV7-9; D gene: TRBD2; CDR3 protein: CASSLRGEPASGRGEQFF; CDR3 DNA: TGTGCCAGCAGCTTACGAGGGGAACCGGCTAGCGGGAGAGGTGAGCAGTTCTTC
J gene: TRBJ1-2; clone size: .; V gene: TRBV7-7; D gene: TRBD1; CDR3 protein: CASSSYRGPDGYTF; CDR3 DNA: TGTGCTAGCAGCTCATACAGGGGGCCAGATGGCTACACCTTC
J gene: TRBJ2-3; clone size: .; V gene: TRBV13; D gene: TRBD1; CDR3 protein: CASSFRGSSTDTQYF; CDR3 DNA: TGTGCCAGCAGCTTCAGGGGGTCTAGCACAGATACGCAGTATTTT
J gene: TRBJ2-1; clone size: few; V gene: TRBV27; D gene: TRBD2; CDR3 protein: CASSLSTPSGGRNEQFF; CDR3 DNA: TGTGCCAGCAGTTTATCGACTCCTAGCGGGGGAAGGAATGAGCAGTTCTTC
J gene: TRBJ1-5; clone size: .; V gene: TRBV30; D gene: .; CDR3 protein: CAWSVQGARQPQHF; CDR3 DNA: TGTGCCTGGAGTGTACAGGGCGCACGACAGCCCCAGCATTTT
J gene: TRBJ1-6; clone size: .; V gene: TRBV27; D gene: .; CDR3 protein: CASRTTKYNSPLHF; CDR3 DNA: TGTGCCAGCAGGACGACAAAGTATAATTCACCCCTCCACTTT
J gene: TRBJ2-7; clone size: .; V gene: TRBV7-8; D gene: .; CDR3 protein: CASSLDSGGLPYEQYF; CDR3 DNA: TGTGCCAGCAGCTTAGACAGCGGAGGCCTTCCCTACGAGCAGTACTTC
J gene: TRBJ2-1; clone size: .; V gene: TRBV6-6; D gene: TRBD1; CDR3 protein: CASKRTGEDYNEQFF; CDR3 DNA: TGTGCCAGCAAACGGACAGGGGAGGACTACAATGAGCAGTTCTTC
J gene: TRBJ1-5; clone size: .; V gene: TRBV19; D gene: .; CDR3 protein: CASSMTSNWVNQPQHF; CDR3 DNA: TGTGCCAGTAGTATGACATCGAACTGGGTAAATCAGCCCCAGCATTTT
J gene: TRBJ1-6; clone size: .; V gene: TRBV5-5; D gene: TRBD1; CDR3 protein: CASSLGQGWSPLHF; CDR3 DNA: TGTGCCAGCAGCTTAGGACAGGGATGGTCACCCCTCCACTTT
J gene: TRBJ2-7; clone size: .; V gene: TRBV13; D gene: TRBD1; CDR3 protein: CASSSGTGGAYEQYF; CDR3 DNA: TGTGCCAGCAGCTCCGGGACAGGGGGGGCCTACGAGCAGTACTTC
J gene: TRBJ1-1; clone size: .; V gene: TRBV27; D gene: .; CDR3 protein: CASSLTGFGTEAFF; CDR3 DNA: TGTGCCAGCAGTTTAACCGGGTTCGGCACTGAAGCTTTCTTT
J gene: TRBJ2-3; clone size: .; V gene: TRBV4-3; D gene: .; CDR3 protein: CASSQDWRDTDTQYF; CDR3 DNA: TGCGCCAGCAGCCAAGACTGGAGGGACACAGATACGCAGTATTTT
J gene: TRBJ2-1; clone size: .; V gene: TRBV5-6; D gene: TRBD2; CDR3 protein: CASSQRSSGRSYNEQFF; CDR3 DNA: TGTGCCAGCAGCCAGAGGTCTAGCGGTCGCTCCTACAATGAGCAGTTCTTC
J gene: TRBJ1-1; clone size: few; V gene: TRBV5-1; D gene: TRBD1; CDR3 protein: CASSLRQGVNTEAFF; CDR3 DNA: TGCGCCAGCAGCCTCCGACAGGGGGTGAACACTGAAGCTTTCTTT
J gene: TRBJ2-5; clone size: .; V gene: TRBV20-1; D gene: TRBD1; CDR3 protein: CSANRGQTQYF; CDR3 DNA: TGCAGTGCAAACAGGGGGCAGACCCAGTACTTC
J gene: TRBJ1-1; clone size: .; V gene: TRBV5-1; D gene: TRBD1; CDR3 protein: CASSPDRGREAFF; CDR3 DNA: TGCGCCAGCAGCCCGGACAGGGGGCGAGAAGCTTTCTTT